This T cell receptor (beta chain) comes out of a study of graft-versus-host responses after intestinal transplantation (dated by TCRdb to the early 2020s). Study-level background: The transplants that recipients received were multivisceral, liver-intestinal, or isolated intestinal. Bulk TCR-beta CDR3 sequencing was used to track graft-versus-host and host-versus-graft alloreactive T cell clones in the graft, circulation and bone marrow after intestinal transplantation. The cohort enrolled 20 to 30 intestinal transplant recipients, one of whom was a retransplant, and a few patients without pretransplant specimens were excluded. Donor T cell macrochimerism was defined as a peak of at least 4% donor T cells among recipient peripheral blood mononuclear cells. Rather than being sequenced by the commercial service, samples from a few later patients were sequenced in-house on an Illumina MiSeq and processed with MiXCR. Every recipient was given anti-thymocyte globulin induction, then maintenance tacrolimus and steroids for two to three years. Alloreactive clones were identified by sequencing pre-transplant mixed lymphocyte reaction products and comparing these products with unstimulated pre-transplant donor and recipient T cells.

Study-wide findings and limitations: GvH clones turned up in recipient bone marrow, with some appearing earlier in ileal mucosa or blood, a pattern consistent with an intestinal mucosal origin. Conclusions were limited by the relatively low number and heterogeneity of intestinal transplant patients. Early after transplant, peak levels of circulating GvH clones were found to be associated with declines in HvG clones. Patients with donor T cell macrochimerism had high GvH to HvG T cell clonal ratios in their allografts.

Library preparation used the immunoSEQ multiplex PCR assay. Adaptive Biotechnologies carried out high-throughput TCR-beta CDR3 sequencing of genomic DNA for most patients. In the paper's pipeline: Adaptive's ImmunoSEQ software was the source of the TCR sequencing data for about 18 patients, while three other patients were processed with MiXCR and VDJtools. CDR3 nucleotide sequences shared between donor and recipient were removed because their origin could not be assigned. At least 2-fold expansion over unstimulated cells and a minimum CFSE-low frequency of 0.002% (template counts) or 0.001% (read counts) were required for clones to be classified as alloreactive. Mappable clones were those detected in sequenced pre-transplant spleen, lymph node, or MLR CFSE-low populations of the donor or recipient. Cumulative frequency of alloreactive clones was calculated as a percentage of all sequences weighted by copy number. This immuneACCESS table, as held by TCRdb, lists in-frame sequences with V and J called but not all clones. Of the missing ones, under half trace to an unresolved V gene in checked studies; the others have no known cause. The DNA was the basis for D and trimming; V, J and clone size are from that table. The sample profile shows some 70,000 clones; roughly 92% of them were found once. Less than 8% of the sample rests with the top ten.

Bone marrow was aspirated after transplant from the posterior iliac crest or another site chosen by the physician. On this clone: The clone's antigen remains unknown. There are no base qualities to consult, and no much larger clone falls within one base.

The CDR3 runs 19 residues from the cysteine to the phenylalanine. Here the CDR3 DNA is all that survives: 57 bases in frame from base 1. CDR1 is given as MNHEY and CDR2 as SMNVEV, both from the germline V gene (reference sequence). Trimming leaves V shorter by 9 bases and J shorter by 1 base, with the junction holding 19 bases beyond the gene matches. This sequence uses TRBV27 and TRBJ2-1, and 9 junction bases match TRBD1. The receptor's source is a human patient who received an intestinal transplant, so some T cells may come from the graft donor. This material consisted of bone marrow, taken 734 days after intestinal transplantation. The CDR3 here reads CASLGTGIKLGNSYNEQFF. The DNA reads as follows: TGTGCCAGTCTCGGGACAGGGATAAAGTTGGGGAATTCCTACAATGAGCAGTTCTTC.